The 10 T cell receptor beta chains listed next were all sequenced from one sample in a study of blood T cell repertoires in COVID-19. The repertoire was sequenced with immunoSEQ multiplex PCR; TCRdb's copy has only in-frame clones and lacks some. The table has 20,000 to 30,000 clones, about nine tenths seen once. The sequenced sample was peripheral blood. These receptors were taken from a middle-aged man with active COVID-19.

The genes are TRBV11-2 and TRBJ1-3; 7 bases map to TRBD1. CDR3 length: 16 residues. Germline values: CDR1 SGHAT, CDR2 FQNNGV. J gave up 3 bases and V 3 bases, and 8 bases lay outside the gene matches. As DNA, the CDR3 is TGTGCCAGCAGCTTGATTAGGGGGCCCGGTGGAAACACCATATATTTT. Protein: CASSLIRGPGGNTIYF.

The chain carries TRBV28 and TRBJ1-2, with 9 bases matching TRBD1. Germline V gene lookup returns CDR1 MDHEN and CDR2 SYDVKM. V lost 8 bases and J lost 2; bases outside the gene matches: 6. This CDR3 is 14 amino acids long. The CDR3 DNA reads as TGTGCCAGCGGGCTCGGACAGGGGAACTATGGCTACACCTTC. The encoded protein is CASGLGQGNYGYTF.

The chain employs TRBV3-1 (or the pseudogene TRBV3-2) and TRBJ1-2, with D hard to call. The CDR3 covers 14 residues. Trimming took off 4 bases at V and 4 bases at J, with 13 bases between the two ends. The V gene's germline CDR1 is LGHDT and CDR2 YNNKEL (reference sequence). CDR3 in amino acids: CASSPRRGSYGYTF. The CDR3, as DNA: TGTGCCAGCAGCCCACGGCGGGGAAGCTATGGCTACACCTTC.

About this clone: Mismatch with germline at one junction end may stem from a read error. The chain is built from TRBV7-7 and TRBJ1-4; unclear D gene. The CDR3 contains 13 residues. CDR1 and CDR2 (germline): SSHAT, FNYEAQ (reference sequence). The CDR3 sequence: CASSKDRREKLFF. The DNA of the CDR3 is TGTGCTAGCAGCAAGGATAGGAGGGAAAAACTGTTTTTT.

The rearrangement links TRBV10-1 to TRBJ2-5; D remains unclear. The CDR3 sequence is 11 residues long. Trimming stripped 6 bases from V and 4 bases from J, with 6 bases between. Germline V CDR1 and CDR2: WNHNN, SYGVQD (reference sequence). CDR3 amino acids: CASRLPETQYF. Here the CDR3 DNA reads TGCGCCAGCAGACTCCCAGAGACCCAGTACTTC.

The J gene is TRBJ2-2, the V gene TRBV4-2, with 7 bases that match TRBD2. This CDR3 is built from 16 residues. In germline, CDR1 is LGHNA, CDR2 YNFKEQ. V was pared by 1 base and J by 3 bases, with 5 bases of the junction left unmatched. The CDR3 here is CASSQGGTTYTGELFF. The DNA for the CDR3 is TGTGCCAGCAGCCAAGGTGGGACTACCTACACCGGGGAGCTGTTTTTT.

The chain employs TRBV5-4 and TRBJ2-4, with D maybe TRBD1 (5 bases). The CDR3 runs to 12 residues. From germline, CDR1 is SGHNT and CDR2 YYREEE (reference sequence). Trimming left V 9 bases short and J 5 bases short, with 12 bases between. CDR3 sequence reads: CATADIQNIQYF. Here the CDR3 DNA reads TGTGCCACCGCGGACATCCAAAACATTCAGTACTTC.

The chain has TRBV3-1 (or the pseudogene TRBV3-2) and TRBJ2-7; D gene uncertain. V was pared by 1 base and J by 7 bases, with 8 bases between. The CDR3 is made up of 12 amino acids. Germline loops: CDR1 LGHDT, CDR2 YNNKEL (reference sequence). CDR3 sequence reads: CASSQVRWEQYF. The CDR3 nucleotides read TGTGCCAGCAGCCAAGTTCGGTGGGAGCAGTACTTC.

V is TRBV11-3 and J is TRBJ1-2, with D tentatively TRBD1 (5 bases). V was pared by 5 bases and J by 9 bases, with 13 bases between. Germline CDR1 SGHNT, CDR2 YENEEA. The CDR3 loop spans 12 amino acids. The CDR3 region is CASSPGQGSYTF. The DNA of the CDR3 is TGTGCCAGCAGCCCGGGCCAGGGAAGCTACACCTTC.

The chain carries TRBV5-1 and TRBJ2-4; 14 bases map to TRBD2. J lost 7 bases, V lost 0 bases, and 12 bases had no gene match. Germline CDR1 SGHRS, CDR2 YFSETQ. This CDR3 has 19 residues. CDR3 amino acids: CASSLVGTSGGRGSNIQYF. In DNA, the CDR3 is TGCGCCAGCAGCTTGGTAGGGACTAGCGGGGGTCGCGGCTCGAACATTCAGTACTTC.